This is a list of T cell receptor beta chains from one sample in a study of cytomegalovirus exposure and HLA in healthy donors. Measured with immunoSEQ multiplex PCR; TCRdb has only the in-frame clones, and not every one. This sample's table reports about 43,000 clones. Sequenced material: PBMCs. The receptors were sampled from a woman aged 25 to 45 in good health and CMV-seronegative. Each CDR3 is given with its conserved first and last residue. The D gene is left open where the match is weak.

CASSLSASPERTDTQYF,NA,TRBV4-2,TRBJ2-3,17
CASSQYGQVNTEAFF,TRBD1,TRBV18,TRBJ1-1,15
CASIGGGVGQPQHF,NA,TRBV28,TRBJ1-5,14
CASRRGERNEQFF,NA,TRBV2,TRBJ2-1,13
CASSPGQYQETQYF,NA,TRBV5-1,TRBJ2-5,14
CASSEPTGGSRELFF,TRBD1,TRBV6-1,TRBJ2-2,15
CAISGDRATEAFF,TRBD1,TRBV10-3,TRBJ1-1,13
CASSQDRRTSGSYEQYF,TRBD2,TRBV4-1,TRBJ2-7,17
CASSPLSGATYNEQFF,TRBD2,TRBV4-1,TRBJ2-1,16
CARTGLATEAFF,NA,TRBV30,TRBJ1-1,12
CASSLGTSGAEYF,TRBD2,TRBV5-1,TRBJ2-7,13
CASSGRGGKNIQYF,NA,TRBV28,TRBJ2-4,14
CAWRRGQGAYEQYF,TRBD1,TRBV30,TRBJ2-7,14
CASSQSAGGGETQYF,TRBD1,TRBV23-1,TRBJ2-5,15
CATRSSGTEHNEQFF,TRBD2,TRBV15,TRBJ2-1,15
CASSQEGAGDTQYF,NA,TRBV4-1,TRBJ2-3,14
CSARVRTENTEAFF,NA,TRBV29-1,TRBJ1-1,14
CASTYRESNQPQHF,NA,TRBV19,TRBJ1-5,14
CASSPPSMNTEAFF,NA,TRBV18,TRBJ1-1,14
CAISELQASYNEQFF,NA,TRBV10-3,TRBJ2-1,15
CASSWGMTEAFF,NA,TRBV5-1,TRBJ1-1,12
CAISDVGVQGETQYF,NA,TRBV10-3,TRBJ2-5,15
CASSLVSRNEQFF,NA,TRBV5-6,TRBJ2-1,13
CASSQVTSSQETQYF,TRBD2,TRBV4-2,TRBJ2-5,15
CASSQDRVWTDTQYF,NA,TRBV4-3,TRBJ2-3,15
CASSPTGLSKGKLFF,NA,TRBV6-5,TRBJ1-4,15